The entry below describes one T cell receptor beta chain. Antigen: not known. PCR involved 60 Vbeta and 13 Jbeta primers. TCRdb's copy holds only in-frame clones and misses some; the assay was immunoSEQ multiplex PCR. The sample contains about 130,000 clones, around 80% of which appear only once. This entry comes from a study of cytomegalovirus exposure and HLA in healthy donors. At the level of the study: There were approximately 81 million unique TCRs (from HLA-typed donors) in an early data release.

Points from the study as a whole: Owing to their indistinguishability, certain V segments, notably TRBV6-2 and TRBV6-3, were excluded.

This CDR3 region has 16 residues. V shed 0 bases and J shed 2 bases, with 14 bases lying between them. In germline, CDR1 is SGDLS, CDR2 YYNGEE. This sequence originates from a human donor in good health. The rearrangement joins TRBV9 to TRBJ1-2, with D unclear. Sequencing was done on a sample of PBMCs. The CDR3 here is CASSVGRTESNYGYTF. The CDR3 region has the DNA TGTGCCAGCAGCGTAGGTCGTACAGAATCAAACTATGGCTACACCTTC.